This T cell receptor beta chain appears in the sequencing data of a study of Graves' ophthalmopathy and Graves' hyperthyroidism. On the study more broadly: Blood was drawn at initial diagnosis, before any treatment.

Aged 18 to 65, the patients with hyperthyroidism had under 2 months' duration and were newly diagnosed. Exclusion covered patients with other autoimmune diseases or uncontrolled infections (as well as pregnancy or lactation). Diagnosis used clinical symptoms, serum thyroxine, TRAb, thyroid ultrasound and orbital computed tomography. The authors amplified TCR beta CDR3 regions from RNA transcripts. An opening RT-PCR round employed HTBI primers and preceded a second-round multiplex PCR. A single record per CDR3 protein comes from TCRdb applying MiXCR to the multiplex PCR reads. The sample has about 420,000 distinct CDR3 sequences, more than 20% seen once. Sequenced: peripheral blood. The TCR was taken from a young woman with stable Graves' hyperthyroidism.

The CDR3 sequence: CASSLSGLALYEQYF. Written as DNA, the CDR3 is TGTGCCAGCAGTTTATCGGGGCTCGCGCTTTACGAGCAGTACTTC. This chain links TRBV12-3 or TRBV12-4 with TRBJ2-7; D is perhaps TRBD1 or TRBD2 (5 bases each). The CDR3 totals 15 residues. The V gene lost 2 bases and the J gene lost 4 bases, with 15 bases spanning the gap.